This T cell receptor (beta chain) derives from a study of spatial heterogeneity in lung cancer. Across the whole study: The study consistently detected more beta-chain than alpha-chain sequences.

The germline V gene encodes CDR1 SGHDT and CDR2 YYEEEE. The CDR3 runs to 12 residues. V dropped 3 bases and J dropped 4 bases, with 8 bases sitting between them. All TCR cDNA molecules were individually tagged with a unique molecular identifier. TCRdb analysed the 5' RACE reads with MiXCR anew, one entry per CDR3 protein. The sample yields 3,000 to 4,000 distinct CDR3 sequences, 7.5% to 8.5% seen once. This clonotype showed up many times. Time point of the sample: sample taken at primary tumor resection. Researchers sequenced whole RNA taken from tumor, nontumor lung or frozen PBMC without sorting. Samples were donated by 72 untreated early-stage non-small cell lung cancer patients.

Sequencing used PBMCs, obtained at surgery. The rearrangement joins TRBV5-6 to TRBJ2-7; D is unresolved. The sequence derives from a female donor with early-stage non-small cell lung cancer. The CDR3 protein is CASSSTLYEQYF. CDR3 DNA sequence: TGTGCCAGCAGCTCGACTTTATACGAGCAGTACTTC.